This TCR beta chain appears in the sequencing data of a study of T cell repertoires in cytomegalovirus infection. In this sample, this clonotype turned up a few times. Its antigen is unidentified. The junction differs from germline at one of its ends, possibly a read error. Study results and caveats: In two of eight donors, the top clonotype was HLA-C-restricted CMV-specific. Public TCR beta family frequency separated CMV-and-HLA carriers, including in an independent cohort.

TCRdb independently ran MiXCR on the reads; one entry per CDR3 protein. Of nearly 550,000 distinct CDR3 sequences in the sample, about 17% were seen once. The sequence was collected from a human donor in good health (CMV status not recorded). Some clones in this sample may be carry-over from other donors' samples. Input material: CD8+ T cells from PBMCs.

The CDR3 here is CASSQIAPGEWHF. The CDR3 nucleotides are TGTGCCAGCAGTCAAATAGCCCCGGGAGAGTGGCACTTC. The chain carries TRBV6-2 or TRBV6-3 and TRBJ2-7, with D possibly being TRBD2 (6 bases). The germline CDR1 and CDR2 sequences are MNHEY and SVGEGT. This CDR3 has 13 residues.